This T cell receptor (beta chain) was identified during a study of CD8 T cells in Susac syndrome. Whole-study results and caveats: The TCR sequencing and HLA analysis in the study involved a relatively small number of individuals, as the study acknowledged.

Worth noting for this clonotype: Its antigen is unidentified.

CD8+ and CD4+ T cells circulating in blood were sequenced for TCR beta. RNA amounts of roughly 0.5 to 1 ug underwent reverse transcription with random hexamers. TCR beta CDR3 was amplified by immunoSEQ covering 54 Vbeta and 13 Jbeta. TCRdb re-called the immunoSEQ multiplex PCR reads through MiXCR, storing one row per CDR3 protein. The repertoire holds 400,000 or so distinct CDR3 sequences, with roughly 85% as singletons. V lost 5 bases and J lost 4; bases outside the gene matches: 7. CDR3 length equals 15 residues. The germline V gene has CDR1 MNHEY and CDR2 SVGAGI. This sequence originates from a human donor with multiple sclerosis. The chain links TRBV6-5 to TRBJ1-3; 8 positions match TRBD1. Sequenced input: CD8+ T cells from PBMCs. The DNA of the CDR3 is TGTGCCAGCAGTACATCGACAGGGGTAGGAAACACCATATATTTT. Residues: CASSTSTGVGNTIYF.